The text below deals with one T cell receptor (beta chain). No antigen is known for it. CDR3 length: 17 residues. From germline, CDR1 is LGHNA and CDR2 YSLEER. V lost 4 bases to trimming and J lost 3 bases; unmatched junction nucleotides: 10. This sample is drawn from a study of blood T cells in healthy people across ages. Overall study findings and caveats: Estimated diversity that came from one million T cells was considered an underestimate.

Using a J-beta primer mix together with a sample-barcoded 5' primer, a second PCR was run for roughly 7 to 11 cycles. TCRdb used MiXCR to reprocess the 5' RACE reads, holding one entry per CDR3 protein. The table records 1.5 million to 2 million distinct CDR3 sequences, 49% of them present only once. Sequenced sample: blood. This sequence was found in a woman in her thirties or forties in good health. V gene TRBV4-3 combines with J gene TRBJ2-2; 8 nucleotides agree with TRBD2. The CDR3 loop reads CASSPDGAGVDTGELFF. The CDR3 DNA reads TGCGCCAGCAGCCCGGACGGAGCGGGGGTGGACACCGGGGAGCTGTTTTTT.